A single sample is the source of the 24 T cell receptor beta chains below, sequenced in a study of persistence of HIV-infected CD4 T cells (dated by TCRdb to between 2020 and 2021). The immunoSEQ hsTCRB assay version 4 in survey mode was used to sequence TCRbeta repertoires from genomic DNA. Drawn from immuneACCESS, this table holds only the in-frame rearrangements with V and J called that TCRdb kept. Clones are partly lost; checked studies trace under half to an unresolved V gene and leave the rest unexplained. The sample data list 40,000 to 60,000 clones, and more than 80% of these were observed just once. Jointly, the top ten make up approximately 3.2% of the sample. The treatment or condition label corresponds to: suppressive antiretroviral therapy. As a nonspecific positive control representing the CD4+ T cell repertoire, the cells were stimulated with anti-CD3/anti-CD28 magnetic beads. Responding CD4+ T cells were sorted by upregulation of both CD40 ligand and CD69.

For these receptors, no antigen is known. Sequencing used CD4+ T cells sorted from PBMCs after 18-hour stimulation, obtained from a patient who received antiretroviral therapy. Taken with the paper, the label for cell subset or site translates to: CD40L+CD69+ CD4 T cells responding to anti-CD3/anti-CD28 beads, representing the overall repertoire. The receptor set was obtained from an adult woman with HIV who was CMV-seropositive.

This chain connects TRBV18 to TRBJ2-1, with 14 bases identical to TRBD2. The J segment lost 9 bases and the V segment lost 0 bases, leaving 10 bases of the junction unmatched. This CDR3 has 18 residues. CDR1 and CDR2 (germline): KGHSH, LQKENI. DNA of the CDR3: TGTGCCAGCTCACCACCGGGAAAGGTTGGACTAGCGGGGGGTGAGCAGTTCTTC. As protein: CASSPPGKVGLAGGEQFF.

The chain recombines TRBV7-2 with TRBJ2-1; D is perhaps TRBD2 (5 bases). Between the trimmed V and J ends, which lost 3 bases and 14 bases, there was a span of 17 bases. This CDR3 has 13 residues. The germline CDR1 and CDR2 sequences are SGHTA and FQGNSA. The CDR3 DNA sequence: TGTGCCAGCAGCTTCACGCCCCGGGGTCAGGAGTTCTTC. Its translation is CASSFTPRGQEFF.

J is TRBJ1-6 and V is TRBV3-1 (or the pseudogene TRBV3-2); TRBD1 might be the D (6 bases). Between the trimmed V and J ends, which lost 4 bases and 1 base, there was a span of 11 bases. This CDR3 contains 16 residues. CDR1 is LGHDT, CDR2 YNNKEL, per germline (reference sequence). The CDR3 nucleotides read TGTGCCAGCAGCCCCCGGGGGGCATCCTATAATTCACCCCTCCACTTT. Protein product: CASSPRGASYNSPLHF.

Here the CDR3 DNA reads TGTGCCAGCAGTTCGAGGGTCTCGGCCGGGGAGCTGTTTTTT. It is translated as CASSSRVSAGELFF. This chain connects TRBV28 to TRBJ2-2; D is possibly TRBD2 (5 bases). With 4 bases removed from V and 6 bases from J, the gap between germline ends came to 12 bases. The CDR3 contains 14 residues. Per germline, CDR1 MDHEN and CDR2 SYDVKM.

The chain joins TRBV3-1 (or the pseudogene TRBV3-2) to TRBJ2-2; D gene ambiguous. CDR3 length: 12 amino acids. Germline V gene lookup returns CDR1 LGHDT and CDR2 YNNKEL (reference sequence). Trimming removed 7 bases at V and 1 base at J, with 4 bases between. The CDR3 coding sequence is TGTGCCAGCAACAGGAACACCGGGGAGCTGTTTTTT. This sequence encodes CASNRNTGELFF.

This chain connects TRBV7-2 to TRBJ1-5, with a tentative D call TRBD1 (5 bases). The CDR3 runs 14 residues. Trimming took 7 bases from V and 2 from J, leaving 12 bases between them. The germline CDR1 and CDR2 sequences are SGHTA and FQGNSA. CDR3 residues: CASNQGGGNQPQHF. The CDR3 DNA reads TGTGCCAGCAACCAAGGAGGGGGCAATCAGCCCCAGCATTTT.

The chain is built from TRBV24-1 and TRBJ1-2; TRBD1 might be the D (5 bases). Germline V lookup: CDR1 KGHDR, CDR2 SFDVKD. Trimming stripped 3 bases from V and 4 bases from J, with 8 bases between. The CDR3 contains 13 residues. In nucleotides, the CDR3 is TGTGCCACCAGTGATAGGGGCACCTATGGCTACACCTTC. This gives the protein CATSDRGTYGYTF.

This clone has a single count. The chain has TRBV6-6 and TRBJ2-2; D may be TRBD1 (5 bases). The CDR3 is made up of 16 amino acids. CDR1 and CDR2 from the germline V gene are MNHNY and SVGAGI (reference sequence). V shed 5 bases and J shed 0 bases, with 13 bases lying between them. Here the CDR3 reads CASSRESTANTGELFF. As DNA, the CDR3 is TGTGCCAGCAGTCGTGAATCGACAGCGAACACCGGGGAGCTGTTTTTT.

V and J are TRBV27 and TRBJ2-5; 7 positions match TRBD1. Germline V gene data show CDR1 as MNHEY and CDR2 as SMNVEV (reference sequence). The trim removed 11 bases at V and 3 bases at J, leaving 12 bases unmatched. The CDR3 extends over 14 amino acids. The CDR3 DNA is TGTGCCGGGGTCGTAGGGGACAGAGAAGAGACCCAGTACTTC. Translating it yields CAGVVGDREETQYF.

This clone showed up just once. For the CDR3, the DNA is TGTGCCAGCAGGAGACATGAAAAACTGTTTTTT. This gives the protein CASRRHEKLFF. The chain carries TRBV28 and TRBJ1-4; no definite D call. Trimming cost V 6 bases and J 6 bases, with 5 bases left between them. There are 11 residues in the CDR3. The V gene's germline CDR1 is MDHEN and CDR2 SYDVKM.

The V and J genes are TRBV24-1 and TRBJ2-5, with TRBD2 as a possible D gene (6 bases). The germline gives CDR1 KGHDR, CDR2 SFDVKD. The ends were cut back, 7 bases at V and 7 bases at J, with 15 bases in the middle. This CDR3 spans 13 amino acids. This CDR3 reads CATREGSGGTQYF. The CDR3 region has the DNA TGTGCCACCAGGGAGGGGAGTGGCGGGACCCAGTACTTC.

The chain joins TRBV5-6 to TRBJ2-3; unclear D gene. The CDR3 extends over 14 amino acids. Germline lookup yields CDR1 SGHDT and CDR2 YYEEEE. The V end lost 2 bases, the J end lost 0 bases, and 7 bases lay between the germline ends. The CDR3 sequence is CASSFGASTDTQYF. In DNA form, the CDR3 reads TGTGCCAGCAGCTTTGGAGCTAGCACAGATACGCAGTATTTT.

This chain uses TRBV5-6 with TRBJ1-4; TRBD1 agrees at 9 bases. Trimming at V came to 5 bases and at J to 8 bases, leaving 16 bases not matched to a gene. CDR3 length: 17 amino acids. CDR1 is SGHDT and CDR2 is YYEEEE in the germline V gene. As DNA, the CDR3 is TGTGCCAGCAGTCACTCTTTGGCCGGGACAGGGAACGAAAAACTGTTTTTT. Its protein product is CASSHSLAGTGNEKLFF.

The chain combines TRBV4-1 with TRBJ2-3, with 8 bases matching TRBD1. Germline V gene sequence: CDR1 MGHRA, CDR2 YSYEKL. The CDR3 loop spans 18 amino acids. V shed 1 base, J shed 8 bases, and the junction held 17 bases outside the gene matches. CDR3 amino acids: CASSQVLSGQGASGTQYF. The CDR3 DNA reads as TGCGCCAGCAGCCAAGTCCTTAGTGGTCAGGGGGCATCGGGTACGCAGTATTTT.

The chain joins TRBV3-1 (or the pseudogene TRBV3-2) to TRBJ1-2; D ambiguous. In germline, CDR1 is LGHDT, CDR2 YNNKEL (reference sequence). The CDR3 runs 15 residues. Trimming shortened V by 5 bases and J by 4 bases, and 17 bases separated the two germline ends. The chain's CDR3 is CASSYRALRAYGYTF. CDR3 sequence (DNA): TGTGCCAGCAGCTATCGGGCCTTAAGAGCCTATGGCTACACCTTC.

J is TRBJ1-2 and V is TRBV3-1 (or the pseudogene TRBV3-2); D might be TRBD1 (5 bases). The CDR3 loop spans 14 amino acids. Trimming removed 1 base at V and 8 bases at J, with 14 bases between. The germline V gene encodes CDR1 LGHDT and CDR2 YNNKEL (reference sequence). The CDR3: CASSQGQGSWGYTF. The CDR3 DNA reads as TGTGCCAGCAGCCAAGGGCAGGGCTCTTGGGGCTACACCTTC.

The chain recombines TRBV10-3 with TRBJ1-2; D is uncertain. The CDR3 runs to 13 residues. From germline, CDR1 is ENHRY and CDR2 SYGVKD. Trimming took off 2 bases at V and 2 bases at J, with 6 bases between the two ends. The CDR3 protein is CAISEPVNYGYTF. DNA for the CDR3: TGTGCCATCAGTGAGCCAGTAAACTATGGCTACACCTTC.

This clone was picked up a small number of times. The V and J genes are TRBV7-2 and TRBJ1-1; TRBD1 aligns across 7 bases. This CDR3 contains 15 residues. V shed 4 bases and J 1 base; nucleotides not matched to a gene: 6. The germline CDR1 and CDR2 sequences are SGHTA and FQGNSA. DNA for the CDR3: TGTGCCAGCAGCTCCACAGGGGTGGGGAACACTGAAGCTTTCTTT. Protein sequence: CASSSTGVGNTEAFF.

This CDR3 reads CASSQGTSGTEQFF. CDR3 nucleotides: TGTGCCAGCAGCCAAGGGACTAGCGGGACTGAGCAGTTCTTC. The gene calls are TRBV3-1 (or the pseudogene TRBV3-2) and TRBJ2-1; 12 bases agree with TRBD2. This CDR3 has 14 residues. The germline V gene has CDR1 LGHDT and CDR2 YNNKEL (reference sequence). Unmatched junction bases numbered 1, after V lost 1 base and J lost 9 bases.

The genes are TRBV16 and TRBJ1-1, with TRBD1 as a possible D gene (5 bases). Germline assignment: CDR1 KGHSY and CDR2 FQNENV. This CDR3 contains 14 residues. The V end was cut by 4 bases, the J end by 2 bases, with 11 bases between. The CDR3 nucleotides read TGTGCCAGCAGCCCGCAAGGGGCCAACACTGAAGCTTTCTTT. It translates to CASSPQGANTEAFF.

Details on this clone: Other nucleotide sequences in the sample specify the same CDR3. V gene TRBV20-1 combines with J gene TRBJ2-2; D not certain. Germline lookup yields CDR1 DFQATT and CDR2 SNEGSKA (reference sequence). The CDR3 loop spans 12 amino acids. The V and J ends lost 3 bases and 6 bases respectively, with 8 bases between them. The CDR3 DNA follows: TGCAGTGCTAGTGCCAGTCCCGGGGAGCTGTTTTTT. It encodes CSASASPGELFF.

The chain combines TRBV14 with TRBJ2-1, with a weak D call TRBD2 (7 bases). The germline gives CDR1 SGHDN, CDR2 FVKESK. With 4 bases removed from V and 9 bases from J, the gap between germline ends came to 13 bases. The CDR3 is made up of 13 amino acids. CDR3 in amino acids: CASSPRGASEQFF. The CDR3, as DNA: TGTGCCAGCAGCCCCCGGGGGGCCAGTGAGCAGTTCTTC.

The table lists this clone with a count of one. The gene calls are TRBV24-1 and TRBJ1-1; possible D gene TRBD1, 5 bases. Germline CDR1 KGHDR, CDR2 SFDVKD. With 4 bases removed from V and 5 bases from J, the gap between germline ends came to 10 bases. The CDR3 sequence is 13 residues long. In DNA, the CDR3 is TGTGCCACCAGTGACGCGGGGCGGACTGAAGCTTTCTTT. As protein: CATSDAGRTEAFF.

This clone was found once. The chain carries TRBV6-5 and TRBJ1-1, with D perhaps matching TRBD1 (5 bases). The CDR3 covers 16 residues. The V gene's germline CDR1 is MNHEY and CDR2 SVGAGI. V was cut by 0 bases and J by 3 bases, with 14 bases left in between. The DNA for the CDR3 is TGTGCCAGCAGTTACTCCAGGAGCCGGGGCGACACTGAAGCTTTCTTT. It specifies CASSYSRSRGDTEAFF.